Given below is one T cell receptor beta chain in context. The antigen remains unidentified. The entry originates in a study of cytomegalovirus exposure and HLA in healthy donors. Findings and limits, study-wide: A few chains tied to CMV proved CMV antigen-specific in vitro.

This CDR3 spans 13 amino acids. After removal of 3 bases from V and 7 bases from J, the junction contained 3 bases not matched to a gene. Germline V gives CDR1 SGHRS, CDR2 YFSETQ. Profiled with immunoSEQ multiplex PCR; TCRdb holds only in-frame clones, not every one. The sample holds 200,000 to 250,000 clones; less than 85% are singletons and the top ten take 4.5% to 6%. Sequencing input: PBMCs. The V and J genes are TRBV5-1 and TRBJ1-2, with TRBD1 identical over 10 bases. This sequence originates from a young woman in good health and CMV-seronegative. CDR3 coding DNA: TGCGCCAGCAGCTCGGGACAGGGGCTTGGCTACACCTTC. Its protein is CASSSGQGLGYTF.